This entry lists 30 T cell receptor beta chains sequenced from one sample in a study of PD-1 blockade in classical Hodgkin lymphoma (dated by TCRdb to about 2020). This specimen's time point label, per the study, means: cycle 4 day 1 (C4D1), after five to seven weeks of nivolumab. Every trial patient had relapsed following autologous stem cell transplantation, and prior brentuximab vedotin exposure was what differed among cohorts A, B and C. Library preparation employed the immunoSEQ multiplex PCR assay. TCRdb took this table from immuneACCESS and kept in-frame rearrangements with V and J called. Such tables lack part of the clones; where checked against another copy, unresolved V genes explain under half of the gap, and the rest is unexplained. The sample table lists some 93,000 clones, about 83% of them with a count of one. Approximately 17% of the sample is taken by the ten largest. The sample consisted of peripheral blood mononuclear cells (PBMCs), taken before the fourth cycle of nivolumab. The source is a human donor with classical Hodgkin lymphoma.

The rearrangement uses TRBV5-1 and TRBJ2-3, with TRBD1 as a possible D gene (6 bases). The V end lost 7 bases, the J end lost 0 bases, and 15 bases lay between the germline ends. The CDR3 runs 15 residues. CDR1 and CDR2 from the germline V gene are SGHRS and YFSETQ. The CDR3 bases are TGCGCCAGCCTCCGGGACACCACTAGCACAGATACGCAGTATTTT. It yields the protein CASLRDTTSTDTQYF. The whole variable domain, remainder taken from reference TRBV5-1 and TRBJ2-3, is KAGVTQTPRYLIKTRGQQVTLSCSPISGHRSVSWYQQTPGQGLQFLFEYFSETQRNKGNFPGRFSGRQFSNSRSEMNVSTLELGDSALYLCASLRDTTSTDTQYFGPGTRLTVL.

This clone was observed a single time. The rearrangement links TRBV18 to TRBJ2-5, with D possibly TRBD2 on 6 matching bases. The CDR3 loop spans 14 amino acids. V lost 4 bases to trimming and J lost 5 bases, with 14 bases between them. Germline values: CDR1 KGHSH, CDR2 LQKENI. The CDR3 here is CASSRRGGEETQYF. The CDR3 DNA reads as TGTGCCAGCTCACGCCGAGGAGGGGAGGAGACCCAGTACTTC.

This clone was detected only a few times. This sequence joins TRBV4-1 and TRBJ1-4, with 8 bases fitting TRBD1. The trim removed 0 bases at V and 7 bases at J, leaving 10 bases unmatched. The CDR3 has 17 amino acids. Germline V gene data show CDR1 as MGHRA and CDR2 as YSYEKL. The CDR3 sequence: CASSQDRTGPLGEKLFF. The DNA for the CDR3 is TGCGCCAGCAGCCAAGATCGGACAGGGCCCTTGGGTGAAAAACTGTTTTTT.

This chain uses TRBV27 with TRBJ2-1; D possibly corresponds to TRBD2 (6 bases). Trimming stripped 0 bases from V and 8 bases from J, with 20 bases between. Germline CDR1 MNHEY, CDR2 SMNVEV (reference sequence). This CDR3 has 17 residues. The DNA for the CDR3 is TGTGCCAGCAGTTTATCGAGGGGACTCATCCTCGGTCATGAGCAGTTCTTC. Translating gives CASSLSRGLILGHEQFF.

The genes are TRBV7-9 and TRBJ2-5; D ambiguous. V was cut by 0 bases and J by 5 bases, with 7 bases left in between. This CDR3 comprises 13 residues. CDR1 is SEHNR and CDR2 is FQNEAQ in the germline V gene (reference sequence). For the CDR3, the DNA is TGTGCCAGCAGCTTAGCCCTTTGGGAGACCCAGTACTTC. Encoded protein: CASSLALWETQYF.

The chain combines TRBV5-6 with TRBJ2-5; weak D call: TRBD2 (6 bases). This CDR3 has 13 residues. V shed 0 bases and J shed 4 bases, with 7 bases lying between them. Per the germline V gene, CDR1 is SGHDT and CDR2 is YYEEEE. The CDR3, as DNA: TGTGCCAGCAGCTTGGTGGGAGGAGAGACCCAGTACTTC. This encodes CASSLVGGETQYF.

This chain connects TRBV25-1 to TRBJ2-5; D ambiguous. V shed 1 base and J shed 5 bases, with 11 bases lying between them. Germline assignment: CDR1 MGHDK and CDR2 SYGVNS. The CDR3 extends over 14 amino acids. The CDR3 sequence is CASSELGLGETQYF. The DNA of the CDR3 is TGTGCCAGCAGTGAATTGGGCCTGGGGGAGACCCAGTACTTC.

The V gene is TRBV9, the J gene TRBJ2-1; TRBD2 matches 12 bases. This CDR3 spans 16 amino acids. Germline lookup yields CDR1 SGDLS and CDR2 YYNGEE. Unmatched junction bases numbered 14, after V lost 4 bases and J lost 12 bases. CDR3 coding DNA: TGTGCCAGCAGCACCCGACTAGCGGGAGAGGGGTCAGGGCAGTTCTTC. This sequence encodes CASSTRLAGEGSGQFF.

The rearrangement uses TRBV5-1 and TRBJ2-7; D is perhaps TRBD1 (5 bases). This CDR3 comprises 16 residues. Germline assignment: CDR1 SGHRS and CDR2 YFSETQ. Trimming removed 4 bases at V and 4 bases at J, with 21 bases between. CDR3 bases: TGCGCCAGCAGCCCTGACAGCCGACAATTCCTTTACGAGCAGTACTTC. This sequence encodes CASSPDSRQFLYEQYF.

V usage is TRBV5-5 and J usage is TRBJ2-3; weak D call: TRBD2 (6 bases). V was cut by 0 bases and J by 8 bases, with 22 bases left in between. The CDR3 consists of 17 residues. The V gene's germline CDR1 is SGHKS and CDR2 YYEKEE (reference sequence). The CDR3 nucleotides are TGTGCCAGCAGCTTGGCCCCCTCTAGCGCGGGGCGCCGTACGCAGTATTTT. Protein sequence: CASSLAPSSAGRRTQYF.

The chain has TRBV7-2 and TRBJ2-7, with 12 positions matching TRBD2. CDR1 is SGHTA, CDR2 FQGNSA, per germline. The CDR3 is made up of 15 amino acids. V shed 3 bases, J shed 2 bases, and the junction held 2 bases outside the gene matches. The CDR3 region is CASSLRLAGAYEQYF. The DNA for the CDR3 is TGTGCCAGCAGCTTGAGACTAGCGGGGGCCTACGAGCAGTACTTC.

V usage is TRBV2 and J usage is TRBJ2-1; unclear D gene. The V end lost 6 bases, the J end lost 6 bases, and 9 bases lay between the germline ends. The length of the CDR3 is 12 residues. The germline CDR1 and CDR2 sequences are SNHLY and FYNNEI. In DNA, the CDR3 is TGTGCCAGCAGCTCCGACTCCAATGAGCAGTTCTTC. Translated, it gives CASSSDSNEQFF.

The CDR3 loop reads CASSVGGGTNTGELFF. CDR3 DNA sequence: TGTGCCAGCAGCGTAGGTGGCGGGACGAACACCGGGGAGCTGTTTTTT. The chain recombines TRBV9 with TRBJ2-2, with a weak D call TRBD2 (6 bases). The ends were cut back, 0 bases at V and 0 bases at J, with 9 bases in the middle. The CDR3 loop spans 16 amino acids. From germline, CDR1 is SGDLS and CDR2 YYNGEE.

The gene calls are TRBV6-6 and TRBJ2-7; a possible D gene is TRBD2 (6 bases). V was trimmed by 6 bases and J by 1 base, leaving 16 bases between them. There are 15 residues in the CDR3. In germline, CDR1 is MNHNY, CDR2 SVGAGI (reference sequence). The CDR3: CASRPLGSGSYEQYF. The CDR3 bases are TGTGCCAGCAGGCCCCTCGGTAGCGGATCCTACGAGCAGTACTTC.

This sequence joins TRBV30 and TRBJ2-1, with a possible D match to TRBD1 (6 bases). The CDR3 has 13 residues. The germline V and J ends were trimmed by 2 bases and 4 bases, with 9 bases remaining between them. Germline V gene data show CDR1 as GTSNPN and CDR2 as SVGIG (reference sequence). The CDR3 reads CAWSQDSYNEQFF. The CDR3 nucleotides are TGTGCCTGGAGTCAGGACAGTTACAATGAGCAGTTCTTC.

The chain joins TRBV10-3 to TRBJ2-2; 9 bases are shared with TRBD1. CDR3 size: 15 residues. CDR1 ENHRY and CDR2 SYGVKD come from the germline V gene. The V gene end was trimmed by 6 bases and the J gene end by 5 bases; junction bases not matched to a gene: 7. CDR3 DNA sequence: TGTGCCATCAGCCACCCGGGACAGGGAACCGGGGAGCTGTTTTTT. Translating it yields CAISHPGQGTGELFF.

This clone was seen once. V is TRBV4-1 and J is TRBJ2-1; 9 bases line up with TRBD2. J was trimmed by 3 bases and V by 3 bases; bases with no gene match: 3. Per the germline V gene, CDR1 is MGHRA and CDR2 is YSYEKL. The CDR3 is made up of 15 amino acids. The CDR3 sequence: CASSHGLANYNEQFF. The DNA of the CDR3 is TGCGCCAGCAGCCACGGACTAGCGAACTACAATGAGCAGTTCTTC.

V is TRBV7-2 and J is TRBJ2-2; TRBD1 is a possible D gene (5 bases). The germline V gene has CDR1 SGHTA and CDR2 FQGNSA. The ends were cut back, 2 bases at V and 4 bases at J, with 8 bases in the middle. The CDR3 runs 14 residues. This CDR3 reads CASSLRGSTGELFF. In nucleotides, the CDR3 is TGTGCCAGCAGCTTAAGGGGTAGCACCGGGGAGCTGTTTTTT. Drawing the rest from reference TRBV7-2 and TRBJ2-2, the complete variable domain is GAGVSQSPSNKVTEKGKDVELRCDPISGHTALYWYRQSLGQGLEFLIYFQGNSAPDKSGLPSDRFSAERTGGSVSTLTIQRTQQEDSAVYLCASSLRGSTGELFFGEGSRLTVL.

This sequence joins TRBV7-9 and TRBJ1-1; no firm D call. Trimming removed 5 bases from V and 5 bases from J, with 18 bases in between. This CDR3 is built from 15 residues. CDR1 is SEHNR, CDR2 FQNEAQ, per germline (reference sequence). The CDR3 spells CASSPNPTPGTEAFF. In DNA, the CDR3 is TGTGCCAGCAGCCCCAACCCTACACCGGGGACTGAAGCTTTCTTT.

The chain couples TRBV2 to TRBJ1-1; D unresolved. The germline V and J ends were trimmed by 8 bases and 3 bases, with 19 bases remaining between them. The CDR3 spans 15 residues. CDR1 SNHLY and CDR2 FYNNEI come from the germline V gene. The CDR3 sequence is CASSLQAMEDTEAFF. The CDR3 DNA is TGTGCCAGCTCCCTGCAAGCTATGGAAGACACTGAAGCTTTCTTT.

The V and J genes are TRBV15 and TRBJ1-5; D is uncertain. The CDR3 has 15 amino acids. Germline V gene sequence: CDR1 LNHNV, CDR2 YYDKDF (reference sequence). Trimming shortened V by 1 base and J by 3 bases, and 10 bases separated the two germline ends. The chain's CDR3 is CATSRVRSNNQPQHF. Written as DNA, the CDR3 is TGTGCCACCAGCAGAGTACGGAGTAACAATCAGCCCCAGCATTTT.

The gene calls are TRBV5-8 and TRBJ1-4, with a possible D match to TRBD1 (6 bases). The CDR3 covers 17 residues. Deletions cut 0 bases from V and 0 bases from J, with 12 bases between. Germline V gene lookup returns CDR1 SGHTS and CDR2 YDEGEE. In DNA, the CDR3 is TGTGCCAGCAGCTTGGAACAGGGTGTTGCAACTAATGAAAAACTGTTTTTT. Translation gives CASSLEQGVATNEKLFF.

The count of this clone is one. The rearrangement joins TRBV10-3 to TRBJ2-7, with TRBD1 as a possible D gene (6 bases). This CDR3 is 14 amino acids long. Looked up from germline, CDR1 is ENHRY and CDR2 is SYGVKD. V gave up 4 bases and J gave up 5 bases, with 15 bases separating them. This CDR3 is CAISGVGATNEQYF. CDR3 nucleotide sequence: TGTGCCATCAGTGGGGTGGGGGCGACGAACGAGCAGTACTTC.

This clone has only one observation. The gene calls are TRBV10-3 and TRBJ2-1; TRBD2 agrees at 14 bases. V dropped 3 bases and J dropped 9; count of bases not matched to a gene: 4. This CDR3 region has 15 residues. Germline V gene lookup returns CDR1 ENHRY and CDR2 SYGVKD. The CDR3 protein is CAISEGTSGSSEQFF. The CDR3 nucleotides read TGTGCCATCAGTGAAGGGACTAGCGGGAGCAGTGAGCAGTTCTTC.

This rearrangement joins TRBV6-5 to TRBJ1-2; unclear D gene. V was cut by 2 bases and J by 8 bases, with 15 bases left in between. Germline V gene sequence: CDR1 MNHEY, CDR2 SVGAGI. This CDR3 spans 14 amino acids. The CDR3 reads CASSYADAPMGYTF. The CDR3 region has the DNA TGTGCCAGCAGTTACGCGGACGCACCTATGGGCTACACCTTC.

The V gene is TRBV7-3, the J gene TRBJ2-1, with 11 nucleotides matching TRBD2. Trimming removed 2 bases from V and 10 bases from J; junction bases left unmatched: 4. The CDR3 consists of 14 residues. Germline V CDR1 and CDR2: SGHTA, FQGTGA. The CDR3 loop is CASSLGTSGVEQFF. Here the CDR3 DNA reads TGTGCCAGCAGCTTAGGGACTAGCGGAGTGGAGCAGTTCTTC.

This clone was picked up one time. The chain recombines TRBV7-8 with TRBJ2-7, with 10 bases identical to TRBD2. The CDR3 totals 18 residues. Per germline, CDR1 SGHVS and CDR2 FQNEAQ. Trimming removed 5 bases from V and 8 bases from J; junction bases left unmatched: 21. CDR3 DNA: TGTGCCAGCAGCCCCGGACAAGCTTCTAGCGGGAGCCCTGTGAAGCAGTACTTC. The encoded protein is CASSPGQASSGSPVKQYF.

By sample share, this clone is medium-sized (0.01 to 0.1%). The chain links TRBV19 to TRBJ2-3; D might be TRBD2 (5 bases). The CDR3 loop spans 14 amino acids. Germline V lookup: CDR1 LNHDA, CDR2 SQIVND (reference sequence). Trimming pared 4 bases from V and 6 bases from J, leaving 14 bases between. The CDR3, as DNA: TGTGCCAGTAGTACCGGACTCAATACGGATACGCAGTATTTT. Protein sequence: CASSTGLNTDTQYF.

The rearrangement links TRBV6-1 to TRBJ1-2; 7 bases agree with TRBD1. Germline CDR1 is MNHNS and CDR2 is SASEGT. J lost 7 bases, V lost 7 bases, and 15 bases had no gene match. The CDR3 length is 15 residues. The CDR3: CASIVGTGAPSGYTF. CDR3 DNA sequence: TGTGCCAGCATCGTCGGAACAGGGGCTCCTTCTGGCTACACCTTC.

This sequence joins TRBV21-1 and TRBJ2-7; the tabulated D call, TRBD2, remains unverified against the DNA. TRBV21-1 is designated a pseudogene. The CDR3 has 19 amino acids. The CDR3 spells CASSVSPGLAGGPSYEQYF. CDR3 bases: TGTGCCAGCAGCGTATCCCCGGGACTAGCGGGAGGGCCCTCCTACGAGCAGTACTTC.